This T cell receptor beta chain was captured in a study of post-analysis software for immune sequencing data. Looking at the study overall: There were relapsing-remitting, secondary progressive and progressive-relapsing multiple sclerosis among the disease courses included. Whole-study results and caveats: With F measure, samples from one preparation batch clustered together strongly. In patients, roughly 5 TRBV segments were more frequent than in controls, with TRBV5-6, TRBV5-1 and TRBV20-1 among them.

Details on this clonotype: Its antigen is unidentified.

Germline V CDR1 and CDR2: DFQATT, SNEGSKA (reference sequence). The CDR3 runs 14 residues. V shed 2 bases and J 7 bases; nucleotides not matched to a gene: 8. Prepared TCR beta cDNA libraries contained unique molecular identifiers. The source material, about 0.9 to 11 million T cells, gave rise to about 490,000 cDNA molecules. Each CDR3 protein gets one entry after TCRdb re-called the PCR reads with MiXCR. The table has under 900,000 distinct CDR3 sequences, 53% seen once. This TCR was recovered from a girl between 10 and 17 years old with multiple sclerosis. V and J are TRBV20-1 and TRBJ2-1; 7 bases are shared with TRBD1. The specimen was blood. In DNA, the CDR3 is TGCAGTGCTAGACTCAGGGGGTTCGTGAATGAGCAGTTCTTC. Translation: CSARLRGFVNEQFF.